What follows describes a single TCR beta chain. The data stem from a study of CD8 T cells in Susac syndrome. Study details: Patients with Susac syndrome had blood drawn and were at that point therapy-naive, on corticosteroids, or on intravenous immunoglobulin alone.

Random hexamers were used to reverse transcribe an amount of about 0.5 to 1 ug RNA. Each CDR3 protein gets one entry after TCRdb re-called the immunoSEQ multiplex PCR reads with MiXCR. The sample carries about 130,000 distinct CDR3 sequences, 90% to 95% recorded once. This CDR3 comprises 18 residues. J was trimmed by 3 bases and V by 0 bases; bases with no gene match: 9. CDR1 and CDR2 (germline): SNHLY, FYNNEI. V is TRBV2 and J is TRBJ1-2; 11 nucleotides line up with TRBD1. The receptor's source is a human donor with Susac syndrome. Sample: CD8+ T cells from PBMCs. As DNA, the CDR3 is TGTGCCAGCAGTGAAGCCCTCGGACAGGGGGCCTTTCACTATGGCTACACCTTC. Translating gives CASSEALGQGAFHYGYTF.